This T cell receptor (beta chain) was sequenced for a study of blood T cell repertoires in COVID-19. Across the whole study: Collection of acute and convalescent COVID-19 samples took place in the United States, Italy and Spain.

V lost 5 bases and J lost 6; bases outside the gene matches: 2. CDR1 is LNHDA and CDR2 is SQIVND in the germline V gene (reference sequence). This CDR3 is built from 13 residues. This clone was seen a handful of times. At the DNA level, this CDR3 is encoded by other sequences in the same sample as well. Original processing notes: Scientists estimated how many nucleated cells there were by amplifying reference gene primers. Generated by immunoSEQ multiplex PCR, the TCRdb table keeps only in-frame clones and is missing some. V, J and clone size derive from that table, while D and trimming were established from the DNA sequence. Of 200,000 to 300,000 clones in the sample, approximately 82% were seen once.

The chain combines TRBV19 with TRBJ1-5, with 9 bases that match TRBD1. Sequenced input: peripheral blood. The sequence came from a man aged 35-49 years who had recovered from COVID-19. The CDR3: CASSRQGGQPQHF. In DNA form, the CDR3 reads TGTGCCAGTAGTCGACAGGGGGGTCAGCCCCAGCATTTT.